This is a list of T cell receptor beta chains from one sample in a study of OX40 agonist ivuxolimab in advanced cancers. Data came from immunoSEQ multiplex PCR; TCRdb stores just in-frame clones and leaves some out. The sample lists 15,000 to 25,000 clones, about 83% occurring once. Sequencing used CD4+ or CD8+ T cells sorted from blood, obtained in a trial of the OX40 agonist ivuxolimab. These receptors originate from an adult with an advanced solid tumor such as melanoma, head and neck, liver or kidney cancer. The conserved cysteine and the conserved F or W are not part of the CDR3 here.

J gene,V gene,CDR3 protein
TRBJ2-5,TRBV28,ASSLRQGAGETQY
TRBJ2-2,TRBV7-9,ASSLLISENFMLF
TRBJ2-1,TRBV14,ASSQGVGGVYNEQF
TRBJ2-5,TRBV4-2,ASTHELFQETQY
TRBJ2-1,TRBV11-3,ASSRLPRLADPTYNEQF
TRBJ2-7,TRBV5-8,ASSLEGLAGSGSYEQY
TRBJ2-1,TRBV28,ASSMRLAGWDEQF
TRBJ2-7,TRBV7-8,ASSWTPGTSFHEQY
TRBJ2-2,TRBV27,ASSFNSEWAGELF
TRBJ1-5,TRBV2,ASSGTRGQPQH
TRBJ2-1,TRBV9,ASSVTNEQF
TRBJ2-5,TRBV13,ASSLRSETQY
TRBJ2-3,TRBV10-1,ASSAGVKDTQY
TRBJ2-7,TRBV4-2,ASSQDGTGTRAHEQY
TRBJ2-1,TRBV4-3,ASSQERRTSYNEQF
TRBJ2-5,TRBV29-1,SVGTSGREEETQY
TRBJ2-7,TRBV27,ASSFDGGLSSYEQY
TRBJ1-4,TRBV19,ASSGVTGAGEKLF
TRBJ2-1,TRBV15,ATSRDRRSSGRANEQF